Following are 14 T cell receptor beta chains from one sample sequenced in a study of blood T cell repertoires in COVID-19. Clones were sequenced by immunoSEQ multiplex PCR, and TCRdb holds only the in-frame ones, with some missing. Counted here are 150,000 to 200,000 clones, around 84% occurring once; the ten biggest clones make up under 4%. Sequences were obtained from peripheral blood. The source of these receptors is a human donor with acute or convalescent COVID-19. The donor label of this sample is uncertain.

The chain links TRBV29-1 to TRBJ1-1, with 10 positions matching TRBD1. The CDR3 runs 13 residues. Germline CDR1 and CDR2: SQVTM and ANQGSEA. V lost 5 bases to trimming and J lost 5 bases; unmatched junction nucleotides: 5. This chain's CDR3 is CSVRQGAQTEAFF. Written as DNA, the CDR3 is TGCAGCGTTAGACAGGGGGCGCAGACTGAAGCTTTCTTT.

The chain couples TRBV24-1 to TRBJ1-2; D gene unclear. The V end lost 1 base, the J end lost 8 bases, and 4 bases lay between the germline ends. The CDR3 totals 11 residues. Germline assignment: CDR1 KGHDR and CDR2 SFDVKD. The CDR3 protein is CATSDFGGYTF. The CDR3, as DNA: TGTGCCACCAGTGATTTTGGCGGCTACACCTTC.

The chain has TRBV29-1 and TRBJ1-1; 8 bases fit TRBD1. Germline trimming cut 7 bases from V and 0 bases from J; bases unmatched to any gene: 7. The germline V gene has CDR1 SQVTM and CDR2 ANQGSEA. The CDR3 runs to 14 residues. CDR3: CSGTDRGLNTEAFF. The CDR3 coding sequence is TGCAGCGGGACCGACAGGGGCCTGAACACTGAAGCTTTCTTT.

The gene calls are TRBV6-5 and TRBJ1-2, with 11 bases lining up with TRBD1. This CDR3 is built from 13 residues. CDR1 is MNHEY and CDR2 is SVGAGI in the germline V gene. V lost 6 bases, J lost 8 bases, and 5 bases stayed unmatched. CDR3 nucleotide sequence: TGTGCCAGCAGCGGACAGGGGGCGGAGGGCTACACCTTC. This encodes CASSGQGAEGYTF.

CDR3 bases: TGTGCCAGCAGTTACCTCTCTGTAGGGGAGCCCCAGCATTTT. Its protein is CASSYLSVGEPQHF. The rearrangement uses TRBV6-2 or TRBV6-3 and TRBJ1-5; weak D call: TRBD1 (5 bases). The germline gives CDR1 MNHEY, CDR2 SVGEGT. This CDR3 has 14 amino acids. The germline V and J ends were trimmed by 2 bases and 8 bases, with 13 bases remaining between them.

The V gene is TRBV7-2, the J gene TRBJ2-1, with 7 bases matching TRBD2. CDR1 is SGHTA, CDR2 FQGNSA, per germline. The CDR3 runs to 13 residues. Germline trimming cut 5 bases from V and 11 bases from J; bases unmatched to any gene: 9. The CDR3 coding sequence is TGTGCCAGCAGCCCGCGCCGGGAGGAAAAGCAGTTCTTC. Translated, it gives CASSPRREEKQFF.

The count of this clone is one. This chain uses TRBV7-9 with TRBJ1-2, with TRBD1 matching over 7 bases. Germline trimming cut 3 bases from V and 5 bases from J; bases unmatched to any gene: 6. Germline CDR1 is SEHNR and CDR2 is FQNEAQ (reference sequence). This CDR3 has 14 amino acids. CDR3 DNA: TGTGCCAGCAGCTTGACCGGGACAGCATATGGCTACACCTTC. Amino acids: CASSLTGTAYGYTF.

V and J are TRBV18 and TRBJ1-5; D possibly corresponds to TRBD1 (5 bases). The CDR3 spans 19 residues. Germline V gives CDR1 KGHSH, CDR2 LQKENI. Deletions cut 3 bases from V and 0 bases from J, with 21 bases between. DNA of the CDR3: TGTGCCAGCTCACCTTATGCGTTAAAGGGGACTAATAGCAATCAGCCCCAGCATTTT. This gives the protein CASSPYALKGTNSNQPQHF.

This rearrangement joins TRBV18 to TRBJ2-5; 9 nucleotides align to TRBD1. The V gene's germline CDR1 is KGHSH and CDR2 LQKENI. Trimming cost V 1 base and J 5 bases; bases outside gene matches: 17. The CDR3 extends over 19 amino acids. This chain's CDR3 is CASSPQLYRGTGNRETQYF. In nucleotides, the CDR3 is TGTGCCAGCTCACCACAATTGTATCGCGGGACAGGGAATCGGGAGACCCAGTACTTC.

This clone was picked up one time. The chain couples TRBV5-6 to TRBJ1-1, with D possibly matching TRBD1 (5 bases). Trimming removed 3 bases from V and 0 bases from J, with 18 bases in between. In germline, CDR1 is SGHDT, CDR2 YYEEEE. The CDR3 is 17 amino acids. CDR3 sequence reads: CASSSMTRGAMNTEAFF. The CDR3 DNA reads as TGTGCCAGCAGCTCTATGACAAGGGGTGCCATGAACACTGAAGCTTTCTTT.

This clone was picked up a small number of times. The CDR3, as DNA: TGTGCCAGCAGCTTAGGGGGGACTAGCGGATCTTCCTACGAGCAGTACTTC. Its protein is CASSLGGTSGSSYEQYF. The J gene is TRBJ2-7, the V gene TRBV7-2; 11 bases line up with TRBD2. J was trimmed by 1 base and V by 1 base; bases with no gene match: 6. The CDR3 spans 17 residues. Germline loops: CDR1 SGHTA, CDR2 FQGNSA.

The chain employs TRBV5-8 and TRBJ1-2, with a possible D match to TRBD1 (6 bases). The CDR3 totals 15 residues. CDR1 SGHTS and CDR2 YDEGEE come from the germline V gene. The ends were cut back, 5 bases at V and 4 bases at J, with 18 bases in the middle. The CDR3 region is CASSQTLQGGYGYTF. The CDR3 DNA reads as TGTGCCAGCAGTCAGACGCTACAGGGTGGCTATGGCTACACCTTC. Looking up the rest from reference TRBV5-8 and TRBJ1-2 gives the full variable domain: EAGVTQSPTHLIKTRGQQATLRCSPISGHTSVYWYQQALGLGLQFLLWYDEGEERNRGNFPPRFSGRQFPNYSSELNVNALELEDSALYLCASSQTLQGGYGYTFGSGTRLTVV.

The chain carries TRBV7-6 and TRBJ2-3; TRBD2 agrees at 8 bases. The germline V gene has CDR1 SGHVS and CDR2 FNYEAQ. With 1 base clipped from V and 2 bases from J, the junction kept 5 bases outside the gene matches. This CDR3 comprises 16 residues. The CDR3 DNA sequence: TGTGCCAGCAGCTTAGGGGCGGGGGGCGCCACAGATACGCAGTATTTT. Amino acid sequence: CASSLGAGGATDTQYF.

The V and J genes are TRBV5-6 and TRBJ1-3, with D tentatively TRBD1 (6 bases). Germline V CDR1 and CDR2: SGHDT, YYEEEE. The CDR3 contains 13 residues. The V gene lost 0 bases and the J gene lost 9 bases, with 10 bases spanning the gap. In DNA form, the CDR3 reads TGTGCCAGCAGCTTGGAGGACAGAGGCACCATATATTTT. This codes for CASSLEDRGTIYF.